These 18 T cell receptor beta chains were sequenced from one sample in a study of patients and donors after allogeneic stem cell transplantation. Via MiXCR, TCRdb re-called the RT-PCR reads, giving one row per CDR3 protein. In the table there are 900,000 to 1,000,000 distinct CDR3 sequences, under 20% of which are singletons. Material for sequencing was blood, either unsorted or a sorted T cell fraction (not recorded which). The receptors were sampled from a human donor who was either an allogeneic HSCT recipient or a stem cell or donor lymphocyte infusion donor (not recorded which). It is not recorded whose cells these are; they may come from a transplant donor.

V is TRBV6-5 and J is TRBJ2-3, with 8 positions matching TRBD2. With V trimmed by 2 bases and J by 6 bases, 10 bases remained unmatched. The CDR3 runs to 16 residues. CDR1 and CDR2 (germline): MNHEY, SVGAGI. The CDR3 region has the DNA TGTGCCAGCAGTTACCCCGGAGCGGGAGTATTCGATACGCAGTATTTT. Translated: CASSYPGAGVFDTQYF.

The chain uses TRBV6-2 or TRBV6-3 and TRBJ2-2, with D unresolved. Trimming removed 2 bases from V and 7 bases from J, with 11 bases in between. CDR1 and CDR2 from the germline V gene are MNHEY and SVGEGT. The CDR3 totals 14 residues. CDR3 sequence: CASSYRAQSGELFF. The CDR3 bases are TGTGCCAGCAGTTACCGAGCACAGAGCGGGGAGCTGTTTTTT.

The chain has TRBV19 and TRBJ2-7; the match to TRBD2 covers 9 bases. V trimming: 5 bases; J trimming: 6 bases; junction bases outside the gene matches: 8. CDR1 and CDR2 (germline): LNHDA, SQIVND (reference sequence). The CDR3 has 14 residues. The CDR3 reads CASSGLAGPSEQYF. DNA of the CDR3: TGTGCCAGTAGTGGCCTAGCGGGGCCTAGCGAGCAGTACTTC.

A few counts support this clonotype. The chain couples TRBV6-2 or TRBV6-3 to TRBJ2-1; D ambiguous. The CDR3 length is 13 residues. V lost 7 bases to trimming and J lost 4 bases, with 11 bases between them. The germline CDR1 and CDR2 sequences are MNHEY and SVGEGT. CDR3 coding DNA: TGTGCCAGCAATCAGATCATATACAATGAGCAGTTCTTC. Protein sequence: CASNQIIYNEQFF.

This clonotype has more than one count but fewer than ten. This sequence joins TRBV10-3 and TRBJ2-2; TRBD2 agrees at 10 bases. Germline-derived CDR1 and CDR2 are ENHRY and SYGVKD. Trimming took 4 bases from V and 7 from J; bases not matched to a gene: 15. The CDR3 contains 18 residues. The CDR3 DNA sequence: TGTGCCATCAGTGCCTCCCTTCCTCTAGCGGGAGTTGTCGGGGAGCTGTTTTTT. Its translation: CAISASLPLAGVVGELFF.

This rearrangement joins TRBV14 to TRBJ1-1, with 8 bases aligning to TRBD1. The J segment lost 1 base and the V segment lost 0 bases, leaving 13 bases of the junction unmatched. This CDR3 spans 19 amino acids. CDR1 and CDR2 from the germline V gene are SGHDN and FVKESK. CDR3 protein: CASSQEGFKRQGWNTEAFF. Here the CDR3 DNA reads TGTGCCAGCAGCCAAGAAGGGTTTAAAAGACAGGGGTGGAACACTGAAGCTTTCTTT.

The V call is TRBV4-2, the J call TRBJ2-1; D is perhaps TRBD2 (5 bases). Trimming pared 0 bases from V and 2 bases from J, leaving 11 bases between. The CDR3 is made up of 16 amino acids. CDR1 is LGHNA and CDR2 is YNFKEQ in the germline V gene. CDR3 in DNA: TGTGCCAGCAGCCAAGATCTAGCTCCGCCCTACAATGAGCAGTTCTTC. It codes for CASSQDLAPPYNEQFF.

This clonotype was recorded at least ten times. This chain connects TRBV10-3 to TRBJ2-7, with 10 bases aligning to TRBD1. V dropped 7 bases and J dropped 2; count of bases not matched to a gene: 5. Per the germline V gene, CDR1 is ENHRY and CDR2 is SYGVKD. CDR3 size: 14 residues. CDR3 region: CAIKLGQGTYEQYF. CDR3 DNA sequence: TGTGCCATCAAGCTGGGACAGGGGACCTACGAGCAGTACTTC.

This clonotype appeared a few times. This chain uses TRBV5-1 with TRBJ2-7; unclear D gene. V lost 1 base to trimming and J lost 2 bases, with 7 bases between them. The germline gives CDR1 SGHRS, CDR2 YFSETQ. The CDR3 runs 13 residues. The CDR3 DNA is TGCGCCAGCAGCTTGCTCCCCCCCTACGAGCAGTACTTC. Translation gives CASSLLPPYEQYF.

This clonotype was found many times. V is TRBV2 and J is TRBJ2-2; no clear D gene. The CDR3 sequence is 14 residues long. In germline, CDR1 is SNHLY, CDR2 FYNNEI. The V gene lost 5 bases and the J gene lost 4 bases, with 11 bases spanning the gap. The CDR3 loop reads CASSYEVTTGELFF. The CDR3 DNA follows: TGTGCCAGCAGTTATGAGGTGACCACCGGGGAGCTGTTTTTT.

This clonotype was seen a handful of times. CDR3 bases: TGCGCCAGCAGCCCGGACAGGGTTCGATCACCCCTCCACTTT. Protein sequence: CASSPDRVRSPLHF. The J gene is TRBJ1-6, the V gene TRBV5-1; TRBD1 matches 8 bases. The CDR3 extends over 14 amino acids. V shed 4 bases and J 10 bases; nucleotides not matched to a gene: 7. From germline, CDR1 is SGHRS and CDR2 YFSETQ.

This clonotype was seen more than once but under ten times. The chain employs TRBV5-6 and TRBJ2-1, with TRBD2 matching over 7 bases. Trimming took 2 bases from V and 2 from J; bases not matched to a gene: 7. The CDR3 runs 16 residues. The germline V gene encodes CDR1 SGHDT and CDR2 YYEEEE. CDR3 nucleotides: TGTGCCAGCAGCTTTTCTCCTAGCGGTCCCTACAATGAGCAGTTCTTC. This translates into CASSFSPSGPYNEQFF.

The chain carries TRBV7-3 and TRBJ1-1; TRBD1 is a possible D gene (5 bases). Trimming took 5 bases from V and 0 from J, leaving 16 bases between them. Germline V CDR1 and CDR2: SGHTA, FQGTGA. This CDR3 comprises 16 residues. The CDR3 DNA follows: TGTGCCAGCAGCCCGAGGGGCGGGACTTTGAACACTGAAGCTTTCTTT. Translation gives CASSPRGGTLNTEAFF.

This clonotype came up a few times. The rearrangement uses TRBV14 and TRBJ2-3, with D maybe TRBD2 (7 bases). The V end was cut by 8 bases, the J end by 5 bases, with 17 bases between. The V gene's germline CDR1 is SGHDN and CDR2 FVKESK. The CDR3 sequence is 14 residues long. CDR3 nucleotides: TGTGCCAGCCGACCTTCGGGGGGCAGAGATACGCAGTATTTT. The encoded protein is CASRPSGGRDTQYF.

Here the CDR3 DNA reads TGTGCCAGCAGTGAAGAGTTAGCTTACCGGAATGAGCAGTTCTTC. This codes for CASSEELAYRNEQFF. The rearrangement links TRBV2 to TRBJ2-1; D uncertain. The CDR3 spans 15 residues. The V and J ends lost 1 base and 7 bases respectively, with 14 bases between them. Germline V CDR1 and CDR2: SNHLY, FYNNEI. Using reference TRBV2 and TRBJ2-1 for the parts outside the CDR3, the full variable domain is EPEVTQTPSHQVTQMGQEVILRCVPISNHLYFYWYRQILGQKVEFLVSFYNNEISEKSEIFDDQFSVERPDGSNFTLKIRSTKLEDSAMYFCASSEELAYRNEQFFGPGTRLTVL.

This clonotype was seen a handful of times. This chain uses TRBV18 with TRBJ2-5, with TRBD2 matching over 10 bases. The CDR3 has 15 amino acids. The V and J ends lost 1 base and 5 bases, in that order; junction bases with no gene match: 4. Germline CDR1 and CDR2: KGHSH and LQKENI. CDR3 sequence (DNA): TGTGCCAGCTCACCACAAGTGACTAGCGGGGAGACCCAGTACTTC. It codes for CASSPQVTSGETQYF.

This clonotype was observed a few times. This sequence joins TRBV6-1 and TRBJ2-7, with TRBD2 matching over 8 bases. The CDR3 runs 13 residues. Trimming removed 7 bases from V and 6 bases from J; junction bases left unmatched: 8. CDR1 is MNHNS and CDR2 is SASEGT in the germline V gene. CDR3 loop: CASKGLGPFEQYF. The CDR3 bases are TGTGCCAGCAAGGGACTAGGACCGTTCGAGCAGTACTTC.

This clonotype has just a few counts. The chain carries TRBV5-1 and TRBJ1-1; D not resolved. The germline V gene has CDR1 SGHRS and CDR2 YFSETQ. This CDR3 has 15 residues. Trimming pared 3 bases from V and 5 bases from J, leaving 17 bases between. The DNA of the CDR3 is TGCGCCAGCAGCTATGCCCGGACTCCGGGGACTGAAGCTTTCTTT. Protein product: CASSYARTPGTEAFF.